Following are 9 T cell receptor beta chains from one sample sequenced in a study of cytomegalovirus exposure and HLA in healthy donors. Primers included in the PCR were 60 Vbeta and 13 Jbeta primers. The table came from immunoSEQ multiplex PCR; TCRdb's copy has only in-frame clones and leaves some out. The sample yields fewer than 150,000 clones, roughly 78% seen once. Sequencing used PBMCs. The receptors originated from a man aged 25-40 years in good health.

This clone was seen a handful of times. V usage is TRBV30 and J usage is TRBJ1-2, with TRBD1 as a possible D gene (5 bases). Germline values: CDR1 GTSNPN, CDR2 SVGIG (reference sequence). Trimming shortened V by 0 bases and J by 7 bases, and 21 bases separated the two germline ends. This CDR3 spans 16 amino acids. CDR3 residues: CAWSVGVSRGLSGYTF. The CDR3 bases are TGTGCCTGGAGTGTTGGGGTCAGTCGGGGGTTGTCTGGCTACACCTTC.

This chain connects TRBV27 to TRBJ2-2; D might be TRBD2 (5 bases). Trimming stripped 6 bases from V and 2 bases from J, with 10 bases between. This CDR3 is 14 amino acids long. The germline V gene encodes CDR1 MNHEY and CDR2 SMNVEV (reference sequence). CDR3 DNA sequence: TGTGCCAGCAGCCCAGGACTTAACACCGGGGAGCTGTTTTTT. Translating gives CASSPGLNTGELFF.

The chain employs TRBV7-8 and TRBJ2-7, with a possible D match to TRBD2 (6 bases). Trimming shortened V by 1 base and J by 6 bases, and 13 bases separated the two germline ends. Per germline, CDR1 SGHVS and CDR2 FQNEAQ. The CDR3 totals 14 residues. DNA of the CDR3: TGTGCCAGCAGCTTAGTGGGACTCCGAGCCGAGCAGTACTTC. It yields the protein CASSLVGLRAEQYF.

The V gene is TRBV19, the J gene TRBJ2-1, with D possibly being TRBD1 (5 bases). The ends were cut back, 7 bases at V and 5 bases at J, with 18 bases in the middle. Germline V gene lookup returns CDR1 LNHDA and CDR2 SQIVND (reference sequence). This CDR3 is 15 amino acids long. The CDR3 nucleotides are TGTGCCAGTACCCTAGGGGCGGACGCCCACAATGAGCAGTTCTTC. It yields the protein CASTLGADAHNEQFF.

In nucleotides, the CDR3 is TGTGCCAGCAGCCAGACAGGGGTAGATCAGCCCCAGCATTTT. This gives the protein CASSQTGVDQPQHF. The rearrangement uses TRBV7-9 and TRBJ1-5, with 8 bases fitting TRBD1. V gave up 5 bases and J gave up 5 bases; unmatched junction bases: 5. The CDR3 loop spans 14 amino acids. Germline V gene lookup returns CDR1 SEHNR and CDR2 FQNEAQ (reference sequence).

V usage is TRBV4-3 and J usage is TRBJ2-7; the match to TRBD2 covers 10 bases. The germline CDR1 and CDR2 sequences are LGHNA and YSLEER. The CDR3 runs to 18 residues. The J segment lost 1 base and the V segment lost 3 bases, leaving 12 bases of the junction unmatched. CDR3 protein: CASSQNPPGTSVSYEQYF. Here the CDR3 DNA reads TGCGCCAGCAGCCAGAACCCCCCCGGGACTAGCGTTTCCTACGAGCAGTACTTC.

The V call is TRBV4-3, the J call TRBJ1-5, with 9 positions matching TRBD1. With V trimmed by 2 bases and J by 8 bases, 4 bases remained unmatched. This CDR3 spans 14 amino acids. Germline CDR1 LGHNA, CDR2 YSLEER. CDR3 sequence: CASSQSTGGKPQHF. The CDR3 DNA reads TGCGCCAGCAGCCAATCAACAGGGGGCAAGCCCCAGCATTTT.

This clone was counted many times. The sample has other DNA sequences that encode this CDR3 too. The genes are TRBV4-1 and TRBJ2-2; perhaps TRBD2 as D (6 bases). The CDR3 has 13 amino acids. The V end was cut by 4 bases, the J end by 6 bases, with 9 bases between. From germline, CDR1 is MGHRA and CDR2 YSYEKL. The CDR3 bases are TGCGCCAGCAGCCGGAGGGGAGCCGGGGAGCTGTTTTTT. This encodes CASSRRGAGELFF.

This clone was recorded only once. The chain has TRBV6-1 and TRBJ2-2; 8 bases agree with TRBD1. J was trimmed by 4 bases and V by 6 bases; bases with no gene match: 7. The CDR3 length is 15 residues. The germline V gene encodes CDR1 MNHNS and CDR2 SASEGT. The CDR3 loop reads CASSKSGGLTGELFF. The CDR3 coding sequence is TGTGCCAGCAGCAAATCAGGGGGCCTCACCGGGGAGCTGTTTTTT.